Below, 22 T cell receptor beta chains from the same sample are listed, as sequenced in a study of blood T cell dynamics during melanoma immunotherapy. This sample's time point: pre-treatment baseline. Method: immunoSEQ multiplex PCR; TCRdb's copy keeps in-frame clones and lacks some. The sample holds over 20,000 clones, 85% to 90% seen once. The starting material was blood, obtained from a patient treated with checkpoint blockade. The receptors originated from a human donor with melanoma.

V is TRBV11-2 and J is TRBJ2-7, with 10 nucleotides matching TRBD2. CDR1 is SGHAT, CDR2 FQNNGV, per germline. This CDR3 is built from 14 residues. Losses at the gene ends were 4 bases for V and 7 bases for J; bases not matched to a gene: 7. CDR3 protein: CASSSQLAGQEQYF. The CDR3 bases are TGTGCCAGCAGCTCGCAACTAGCGGGGCAGGAGCAGTACTTC.

Comment on this clone: Different DNA sequences within this sample yield the same CDR3. The chain recombines TRBV5-1 with TRBJ1-5, with D unresolved. The CDR3 totals 14 residues. Per the germline V gene, CDR1 is SGHRS and CDR2 is YFSETQ. Between the trimmed V and J ends, which lost 0 bases and 3 bases, there was a span of 7 bases. CDR3 DNA sequence: TGCGCCAGCAGCTTGGACAGCCCCAATCAGCCCCAGCATTTT. Its translation is CASSLDSPNQPQHF.

The table lists this clone with a few counts. This chain connects TRBV19 to TRBJ2-1; D is unclear. The V end lost 2 bases, the J end lost 0 bases, and 8 bases lay between the germline ends. Germline CDR1 reads LNHDA; CDR2 reads SQIVND (reference sequence). The CDR3 totals 15 residues. CDR3 loop: CASSIRSDSYNEQFF. The CDR3 nucleotides read TGTGCCAGTAGTATACGTTCCGACTCCTACAATGAGCAGTTCTTC.

The chain links TRBV27 to TRBJ2-1; D is unclear. The CDR3 consists of 15 residues. Germline V gene data show CDR1 as MNHEY and CDR2 as SMNVEV (reference sequence). Trimming cost V 3 bases and J 1 base, with 10 bases left between them. As DNA, the CDR3 is TGTGCCAGCAGTTTTTACGGCGGATCCTACAATGAGCAGTTCTTC. Translated, it gives CASSFYGGSYNEQFF.

The V gene is TRBV7-2, the J gene TRBJ1-2, with 7 nucleotides matching TRBD1. The junction had 10 bases not matched to a gene; V was cut back by 7 bases and J by 8 bases. Germline CDR1 is SGHTA and CDR2 is FQGNSA. This CDR3 spans 13 amino acids. The CDR3 here is CASTFDRDNGYTF. CDR3 in DNA: TGTGCCAGCACCTTCGACAGGGATAACGGCTACACCTTC.

This sequence joins TRBV5-1 and TRBJ2-3, with D uncertain. Trimming took off 5 bases at V and 8 bases at J, with 18 bases between the two ends. This CDR3 is built from 14 residues. Per germline, CDR1 SGHRS and CDR2 YFSETQ. This chain's CDR3 is CASRQTPAGGTQYF. CDR3 DNA sequence: TGCGCCAGCAGACAGACCCCTGCTGGCGGTACGCAGTATTTT.

The chain uses TRBV6-5 and TRBJ2-1; TRBD1 is a possible D gene (6 bases). V lost 0 bases and J lost 4, with 13 bases in between. Germline-derived CDR1 and CDR2 are MNHEY and SVGAGI. The CDR3 has 16 residues. The CDR3 sequence is CASSYSGRGRYNEQFF. Here the CDR3 DNA reads TGTGCCAGCAGTTACTCAGGCAGGGGCCGGTACAATGAGCAGTTCTTC.

The genes are TRBV10-2 and TRBJ1-5, with TRBD1 matching 9 bases. From germline, CDR1 is WSHSY and CDR2 SAAADI. This CDR3 is 17 amino acids long. Trimming removed 6 bases from V and 2 bases from J; junction bases left unmatched: 11. CDR3 nucleotide sequence: TGCGCCAGCAGAACTAGGGACAGGGATGTGGGCAATCAGCCCCAGCATTTT. Translation: CASRTRDRDVGNQPQHF.

V usage is TRBV2 and J usage is TRBJ2-1, with D perhaps matching TRBD1 (5 bases). CDR1 and CDR2 from the germline V gene are SNHLY and FYNNEI. The CDR3 has 13 residues. Between the trimmed V and J ends, which lost 4 bases and 7 bases, there was a span of 11 bases. The CDR3, as DNA: TGTGCCAGCAGTGGGTCGGCAGGGAATGAGCAGTTCTTC. Its translation is CASSGSAGNEQFF.

Here the CDR3 reads CASSLKRPSNNEQFF. Here the CDR3 DNA reads TGTGCCAGTAGTCTTAAGCGGCCGAGCAACAATGAGCAGTTCTTC. This chain links TRBV19 with TRBJ2-1, with a tentative D call TRBD2 (5 bases). V lost 5 bases and J lost 5, with 16 bases in between. CDR3 length equals 15 residues. Germline V CDR1 and CDR2: LNHDA, SQIVND (reference sequence).

The chain has TRBV28 and TRBJ1-5; perhaps TRBD1 as D (6 bases). Germline assignment: CDR1 MDHEN and CDR2 SYDVKM. The V gene lost 7 bases and the J gene lost 3 bases, with 13 bases spanning the gap. The CDR3 is made up of 14 amino acids. CDR3 nucleotides: TGTGCCAGCAACATACAGGGCATCAATCAGCCCCAGCATTTT. Translating gives CASNIQGINQPQHF.

The chain carries TRBV4-1 and TRBJ2-1, with 12 positions matching TRBD2. The CDR3 has 15 residues. CDR1 and CDR2 (germline): MGHRA, YSYEKL. V dropped 4 bases and J dropped 7; count of bases not matched to a gene: 5. CDR3 sequence reads: CASSLTSGGRNEQFF. DNA for the CDR3: TGCGCCAGCAGCCTTACTAGCGGGGGGAGGAATGAGCAGTTCTTC.

V usage is TRBV6-1 and J usage is TRBJ2-7; 7 positions match TRBD2. J lost 2 bases, V lost 8 bases, and 12 bases had no gene match. This CDR3 comprises 15 residues. CDR1 MNHNS and CDR2 SASEGT come from the germline V gene. The CDR3 loop is CASWSAGRGAYEQYF. In DNA form, the CDR3 reads TGTGCCAGCTGGAGTGCGGGTCGGGGGGCCTACGAGCAGTACTTC.

This chain connects TRBV6-5 to TRBJ1-2; the D is unclear. The CDR3 has 14 amino acids. V gave up 0 bases and J gave up 2 bases, with 7 bases separating them. The germline CDR1 and CDR2 sequences are MNHEY and SVGAGI. The CDR3 sequence is CASSYSKQNYGYTF. The CDR3 bases are TGTGCCAGCAGTTACTCGAAACAGAACTATGGCTACACCTTC.

The chain couples TRBV6-6 to TRBJ1-1; a possible D gene is TRBD1 (6 bases). The germline CDR1 and CDR2 sequences are MNHNY and SVGAGI (reference sequence). The CDR3 covers 12 residues. The V and J ends lost 10 bases and 3 bases respectively, with 12 bases between them. This CDR3 is CAINRVDTEAFF. The CDR3, as DNA: TGTGCCATCAACAGGGTGGACACTGAAGCTTTCTTT.

The chain has TRBV4-1 and TRBJ1-3, with D hard to call. Germline-derived CDR1 and CDR2 are MGHRA and YSYEKL. Trimming shortened V by 2 bases and J by 0 bases, and 17 bases separated the two germline ends. This CDR3 region has 18 residues. This CDR3 is CASSQSPRLGSSGNTIYF. DNA of the CDR3: TGCGCCAGCAGCCAAAGTCCCCGCCTTGGGAGCTCTGGAAACACCATATATTTT.

The V call is TRBV10-2, the J call TRBJ2-7; D is ambiguous. V lost 0 bases and J lost 3, with 0 bases in between. This CDR3 spans 11 amino acids. Germline values: CDR1 WSHSY, CDR2 SAAADI. CDR3 nucleotides: TGCGCCAGCAGTGAGTCCTACGAGCAGTACTTC. It yields the protein CASSESYEQYF.

The chain recombines TRBV11-2 with TRBJ2-5; D gene ambiguous. The CDR3 consists of 14 residues. Trimming shortened V by 5 bases and J by 1 base, and 11 bases separated the two germline ends. Germline V lookup: CDR1 SGHAT, CDR2 FQNNGV. The DNA of the CDR3 is TGTGCCAGCAGCGCAGCTTGGCTCCAAGAGACCCAGTACTTC. As protein: CASSAAWLQETQYF.

The gene calls are TRBV4-1 and TRBJ2-5; D tentatively fits TRBD1 or TRBD2 (6 bases each). The DNA end is a closer match to TRBJ2-7, so the J assignment may be wrong. The length of the CDR3 is 14 residues. Germline CDR1 reads MGHRA; CDR2 reads YSYEKL. The CDR3 is CASSPPGASYEQYF. Here the CDR3 DNA reads TGCGCCAGCAGCCCTCCGGGGGCCTCCTACGAGCAGTACTTC.

V gene TRBV27 combines with J gene TRBJ1-5; 7 bases map to TRBD1. The V gene's germline CDR1 is MNHEY and CDR2 SMNVEV (reference sequence). V dropped 5 bases and J dropped 7; count of bases not matched to a gene: 11. This CDR3 contains 15 residues. CDR3 amino acids: CASSPLGDRAQPQHF. Here the CDR3 DNA reads TGTGCCAGCAGTCCTCTCGGCGACAGGGCGCAGCCCCAGCATTTT.

This chain connects TRBV10-3 to TRBJ2-7, with 8 nucleotides matching TRBD2. Per germline, CDR1 ENHRY and CDR2 SYGVKD. With 2 bases clipped from V and 6 bases from J, the junction kept 9 bases outside the gene matches. This CDR3 contains 15 residues. The CDR3 is CAISETPGLASEQYF. The CDR3 region has the DNA TGTGCCATCAGTGAGACCCCTGGACTAGCATCCGAGCAGTACTTC.

The rearrangement uses TRBV12-5 and TRBJ1-1, with unresolved D. The germline V gene has CDR1 LGHNT and CDR2 FRNRAP. This CDR3 spans 15 amino acids. With 1 base removed from V and 1 base from J, the gap between germline ends came to 10 bases. CDR3 in DNA: TGTGCTAGTGGTTTGGGGGATGCAGGGAACACTGAAGCTTTCTTT. It is translated as CASGLGDAGNTEAFF.